Following are 16 T cell receptor beta chains from one sample sequenced in a study of CD4 and CD8 cells across lung adenocarcinoma regions. TCRdb processed the PCR reads anew with MiXCR; each CDR3 protein has one entry. Altogether about 7,300 distinct CDR3 sequences are present, about 48% being singletons, with the ten largest covering 95% to 96%. Material: CD8+ T cells from the center of a lung tumor. All receptors come from a male donor with lung adenocarcinoma. The CD4 and CD8 labels of this study may be unreliable.

This clonotype occurred many times. The genes are TRBV27 and TRBJ1-2; no reliable D call. Germline V lookup: CDR1 MNHEY, CDR2 SMNVEV (reference sequence). The CDR3 sequence is 13 residues long. V lost 4 bases to trimming and J lost 2 bases, with 8 bases between them. CDR3 residues: CASSSLGNYGYTF. The DNA for the CDR3 is TGTGCCAGCAGTTCCCTAGGGAACTATGGCTACACCTTC.

V gene TRBV4-2 combines with J gene TRBJ1-5, with D uncertain. This CDR3 is 17 amino acids long. Germline V lookup: CDR1 LGHNA, CDR2 YNFKEQ. V lost 5 bases and J lost 7, with 24 bases in between. The CDR3: CASSSAGPNERQQPQHF. The CDR3 bases are TGTGCCAGCAGCTCAGCCGGGCCAAATGAGCGGCAGCAGCCCCAGCATTTT.

This clonotype was counted a few times. The CDR3 sequence: CASSASLNTEAFF. CDR3 DNA: TGTGCCAGCAGCGCGTCTTTGAACACTGAAGCTTTCTTT. The chain couples TRBV5-4 to TRBJ1-1; no clear D. Looked up from germline, CDR1 is SGHNT and CDR2 is YYREEE (reference sequence). This CDR3 has 13 residues. The V gene lost 4 bases and the J gene lost 0 bases, with 7 bases spanning the gap.

The table lists this clonotype with a few counts. V gene TRBV28 combines with J gene TRBJ2-1, with D perhaps matching TRBD1 (5 bases). TRBJ2-7 matches the DNA end more closely, so the J call is doubtful. The CDR3 is 15 residues long. Germline V lookup: CDR1 MDHEN, CDR2 SYDVKM. The CDR3 coding sequence is TGTGCCAGCACGCCCCAGGGCCATAACCCCTACGAGCAGTACTTC. Protein sequence: CASTPQGHNPYEQYF.

This clonotype was recorded many times. This chain joins TRBV23-1 and TRBJ2-5; D might be TRBD1 (6 bases). The closer fit of TRBJ2-7 to the DNA end suggests the J call may be wrong. TRBV23-1 is flagged as an ORF with uncertain function. The length of the CDR3 is 13 residues. The DNA for the CDR3 is TGCGCCAGCCCTCCTGCCCGAGGGGGCGAGCAGTACTTC. This gives the protein CASPPARGGEQYF.

This chain uses TRBV11-3 with TRBJ2-1, with D possibly matching TRBD2 (7 bases). The CDR3 runs 12 residues. The germline V gene has CDR1 SGHNT and CDR2 YENEEA. Trimming shortened V by 8 bases and J by 9 bases, and 14 bases separated the two germline ends. The CDR3 DNA follows: TGTGCCAGCGAGGGGGGGGGAGGTGAGCAGTTCTTC. Protein product: CASEGGGGEQFF.

As for this clonotype: At one boundary the junction diverges from the germline segment, which might be a read error. The CDR3 sequence: CASTYSPWGADTQYF. CDR3 sequence (DNA): TGTGCCAGCACTTACTCCCCGTGGGGGGCAGATACGCAGTATTTT. The chain links TRBV6-5 to TRBJ2-3; D is perhaps TRBD2 (6 bases). Looked up from germline, CDR1 is MNHEY and CDR2 is SVGAGI. This CDR3 is built from 15 residues.

A few counts support this clonotype. Compared with germline, one end of the junction differs, possibly owing to a read error. The genes are TRBV4-1 and TRBJ2-5; D perhaps matches TRBD1 (5 bases). Germline CDR1 and CDR2: MGHRA and YSYEKL. The CDR3 has 15 amino acids. The CDR3 bases are TGCGCCAGCAGCCATCAGGGTATGTTACCCAACGATCCGTTCTTC. It specifies CASSHQGMLPNDPFF.

This clonotype was seen just once. The rearrangement uses TRBV6-1 and TRBJ2-5, with a weak D call TRBD2 (6 bases). V dropped 8 bases and J dropped 5 bases, with 15 bases sitting between them. Germline-derived CDR1 and CDR2 are MNHNS and SASEGT. This CDR3 is built from 13 residues. The CDR3 DNA sequence: TGTGCCAGCGCCCACGGGGGTGGGGAGACCCAGTACTTC. Translating it yields CASAHGGGETQYF.

The rearrangement joins TRBV10-1 to TRBJ2-5; D is perhaps TRBD1 (7 bases). The CDR3 covers 15 residues. V gave up 4 bases and J gave up 1 base, with 13 bases separating them. CDR1 WNHNN and CDR2 SYGVQD come from the germline V gene (reference sequence). CDR3: CASSGHRGLQETQYF. DNA for the CDR3: TGCGCCAGCAGTGGACACAGGGGACTCCAAGAGACCCAGTACTTC.

This clonotype was seen ten or more times. This sequence joins TRBV10-1 and TRBJ1-1; the D gene is possibly TRBD1 (5 bases). Trimming shortened V by 6 bases and J by 4 bases, and 12 bases separated the two germline ends. The CDR3 is made up of 13 amino acids. Germline V gives CDR1 WNHNN, CDR2 SYGVQD (reference sequence). The CDR3 spells CASSPGRGTEAFF. The DNA of the CDR3 is TGCGCCAGCAGCCCCGGGAGGGGCACTGAAGCTTTCTTT.

This clonotype was seen only a few times. The chain joins TRBV10-2 to TRBJ2-4, with 9 bases aligning to TRBD1. CDR1 is WSHSY, CDR2 SAAADI, per germline. This CDR3 is 15 amino acids long. V lost 6 bases to trimming and J lost 1 base; unmatched junction nucleotides: 4. CDR3 loop: CASRQGAGAKNIQYF. The CDR3 region has the DNA TGCGCCAGCAGACAGGGGGCCGGGGCCAAAAACATTCAGTACTTC.

This chain joins TRBV27 and TRBJ2-1; D may be TRBD1 (6 bases). Trimming took 6 bases from V and 6 from J, leaving 12 bases between them. This CDR3 is 13 amino acids long. CDR1 and CDR2 from the germline V gene are MNHEY and SMNVEV (reference sequence). CDR3 bases: TGTGCCAGCAGACCAGGGGTCCGCAATGAGCAGTTCTTC. Translating gives CASRPGVRNEQFF.

The chain carries TRBV11-3 and TRBJ2-1; D ambiguous. The assigned J gene may be wrong: the sequence end matches TRBJ2-5 better. Germline CDR1 reads SGHNT; CDR2 reads YENEEA. The CDR3 consists of 12 residues. CDR3 in amino acids: CASSRRGETQYF. DNA of the CDR3: TGTGCCAGCAGCCGCCGAGGAGAGACCCAGTACTTC.

This clonotype was seen a single time. This chain connects TRBV6-5 to TRBJ2-3; 7 bases agree with TRBD2. The CDR3 totals 16 residues. In germline, CDR1 is MNHEY, CDR2 SVGAGI. J lost 12 bases, V lost 2 bases, and 17 bases had no gene match. The CDR3 bases are TGTGCCAGCAGTTACGGGAGGGGACCGGGCACAGAGACCCAGTATTTT. It codes for CASSYGRGPGTETQYF.

The chain combines TRBV7-9 with TRBJ2-1; 9 bases align to TRBD1. The J call may be mistaken, given a closer DNA end match to TRBJ2-5. Germline V gene lookup returns CDR1 SEHNR and CDR2 FQNEAQ (reference sequence). This CDR3 has 13 residues. The DNA for the CDR3 is TGTGCCAGCAGACACAGGGGGCTAGAGACCCAGTACTTC. This gives the protein CASRHRGLETQYF.